Below are 8 T cell receptor beta chains sequenced from a single sample in a study of long-term antiretroviral therapy in people with HIV. The libraries were made with immunoSEQ v3.0 at survey level. Here immunoSEQ multiplex PCR was the method, and the copy in TCRdb shows in-frame clones only, minus some. The table lists 15,000 to 20,000 clones, about 86% of them singletons, with roughly 8% in the top ten. The material was unsorted PBMCs, obtained 0.1 years after starting antiretroviral therapy. The receptors were gathered from a young man with HIV.

V is TRBV19 and J is TRBJ2-3; D not certain. Deletions cut 0 bases from V and 5 bases from J, with 12 bases between. From germline, CDR1 is LNHDA and CDR2 SQIVND (reference sequence). This CDR3 region has 15 residues. In nucleotides, the CDR3 is TGTGCCAGTAGTATAGATCGTAAGGATAAAGATACGCAGTATTTT. This encodes CASSIDRKDKDTQYF.

The gene calls are TRBV29-1 and TRBJ2-1; no clear D gene. V dropped 5 bases and J dropped 7 bases, with 6 bases sitting between them. The CDR3 runs 10 residues. Germline V gives CDR1 SQVTM, CDR2 ANQGSEA. The CDR3 DNA sequence: TGCAGCGTTTTGGAAAATGAGCAGTTCTTC. This codes for CSVLENEQFF.

The V gene is TRBV14, the J gene TRBJ1-2; D not certain. The V gene's germline CDR1 is SGHDN and CDR2 FVKESK. Between the trimmed V and J ends, which lost 0 bases and 5 bases, there was a span of 10 bases. This CDR3 has 14 amino acids. Here the CDR3 reads CASSQEPGPYGYTF. In DNA form, the CDR3 reads TGTGCCAGCAGCCAAGAGCCAGGCCCTTATGGCTACACCTTC.

The V call is TRBV19, the J call TRBJ2-7; 9 nucleotides line up with TRBD1. The CDR3 is 14 residues long. With 3 bases clipped from V and 5 bases from J, the junction kept 5 bases outside the gene matches. CDR1 and CDR2 (germline): LNHDA, SQIVND (reference sequence). CDR3 nucleotides: TGTGCCAGTAGTATCGGGACAGGGTTAGACGAGCAGTACTTC. Translation gives CASSIGTGLDEQYF.

The rearrangement uses TRBV10-3 and TRBJ1-2; 8 nucleotides match TRBD1. The V gene end was trimmed by 10 bases and the J gene end by 6 bases; junction bases not matched to a gene: 10. The CDR3 loop spans 13 amino acids. Germline V CDR1 and CDR2: ENHRY, SYGVKD. The CDR3, as DNA: TGTGCCACCGGACAGTGGACAGGGAATGGCTACACCTTC. It encodes CATGQWTGNGYTF.

The chain employs TRBV14 and TRBJ2-7; D unclear. Trimming took off 7 bases at V and 3 bases at J, with 16 bases between the two ends. The germline V gene has CDR1 SGHDN and CDR2 FVKESK. The CDR3 totals 14 residues. CDR3 protein: CASTPGLGDYEQYF. In DNA form, the CDR3 reads TGTGCCAGCACCCCGGGCCTTGGGGACTACGAGCAGTACTTC. Looking up the rest from reference TRBV14 and TRBJ2-7 gives the full variable domain: EAGVTQFPSHSVIEKGQTVTLRCDPISGHDNLYWYRRVMGKEIKFLLHFVKESKQDESGMPNNRFLAERTGGTYSTLKVQPAELEDSGVYFCASTPGLGDYEQYFGPGTRLTVT.

This clone was recorded once. This chain connects TRBV5-8 to TRBJ1-1; the match to TRBD1 covers 11 bases. This CDR3 spans 14 amino acids. The V segment lost 4 bases and the J segment 10 bases; nucleotides outside the gene matches: 9. Germline CDR1 is SGHTS and CDR2 is YDEGEE. CDR3 protein: CASSQGQGVVIAFF. The CDR3 DNA follows: TGTGCCAGCAGCCAGGGACAGGGGGTAGTGATAGCTTTCTTT.

The chain carries TRBV6-6 and TRBJ2-1; D tentatively fits TRBD1 or TRBD2 (6 bases each). V shed 6 bases and J shed 3 bases, with 15 bases lying between them. CDR3 length: 15 amino acids. Germline loops: CDR1 MNHNY, CDR2 SVGAGI (reference sequence). CDR3 DNA sequence: TGTGCCAGCAGCCAGGGGCGGGAATTCTACAATGAGCAGTTCTTC. It specifies CASSQGREFYNEQFF.